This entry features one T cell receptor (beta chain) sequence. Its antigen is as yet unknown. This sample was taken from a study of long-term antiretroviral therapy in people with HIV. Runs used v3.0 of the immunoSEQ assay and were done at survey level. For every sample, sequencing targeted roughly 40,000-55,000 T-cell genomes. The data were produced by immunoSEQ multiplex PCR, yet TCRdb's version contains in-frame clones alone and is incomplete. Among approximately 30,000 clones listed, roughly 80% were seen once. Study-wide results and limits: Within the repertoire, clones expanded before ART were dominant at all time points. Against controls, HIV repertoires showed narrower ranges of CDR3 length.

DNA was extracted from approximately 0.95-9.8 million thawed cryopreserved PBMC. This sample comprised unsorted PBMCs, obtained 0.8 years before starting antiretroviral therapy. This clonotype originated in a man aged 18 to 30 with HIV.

The CDR3, as DNA: TGTGCCAGCAGTCCAGGGGGTGACTATGGCTACACCTTC. Protein sequence: CASSPGGDYGYTF. This sequence joins TRBV6-1 and TRBJ1-2; the match to TRBD1 covers 7 bases. CDR1 and CDR2 (germline): MNHNS, SASEGT. V lost 5 bases and J lost 3; bases outside the gene matches: 3. There are 13 residues in the CDR3.